This entry is about one T cell receptor beta chain. Its specificity is not known. Construction of TCR beta libraries relied on iRepertoire HTBI primers and on Arm-PCR targeting CDR3 regions. MiXCR, applied by TCRdb to the multiplex PCR reads, yields one record per CDR3 protein. Among approximately 350,000 distinct CDR3 sequences, around 15% were seen once, and the ten largest hold 20% to 25%. The time point: newly diagnosed GD, antithyroid drugs for less than 3 months. PBMCs were the source of the RNA used for TCR sequencing. The data belong to a study of regulatory T cells in long-lasting Graves disease. General observations from the study: It is possible that accuracy was reduced by the small size of the sample. Persistent disease showed a preference for TRBV28, TRBJ1-2 and TRBJ2-5.

The CDR3 is 14 amino acids. Trimming took 3 bases from V and 4 from J, leaving 13 bases between them. Germline CDR1 reads SGHKS; CDR2 reads YYEKEE (reference sequence). The same sample was also studied in work on T cells in Graves' hyperthyroidism and ophthalmopathy. From that study: Hyperthyroidism was newly diagnosed in patients aged 18 to 65 (duration under 2 months).

The rearrangement uses TRBV5-5 and TRBJ1-1, with TRBD1 as a possible D gene (5 bases). The TCR was taken from a woman aged 18-35 years with Graves disease. Source: peripheral blood mononuclear cells (PBMCs), taken at new diagnosis, from a patient treated with antithyroid drugs. The DNA of the CDR3 is TGTGCCAGCAGCTGGGCAGCAGGGTCCACTGAAGCTTTCTTT. Amino acid sequence: CASSWAAGSTEAFF.